The 32 T cell receptor beta chains below come from one sample, sequenced in a study of T cell responses to AZD1222 COVID-19 vaccine. Repertoires were generated with immunoSEQ multiplex PCR, while TCRdb's copy carries only in-frame clones and drops some. The sample shows approximately 150,000 clones, 90% to 95% of them seen only once. Material: peripheral blood, obtained 28 days after the second AZD1222 dose. The receptors come from an adult who received the AZD1222 COVID-19 vaccine.

The chain joins TRBV14 to TRBJ1-1, with a possible D match to TRBD1 (5 bases). The germline gives CDR1 SGHDN, CDR2 FVKESK. Trimming took off 4 bases at V and 7 bases at J, with 19 bases between the two ends. The CDR3 runs to 15 residues. The CDR3 here is CASSRDGRPGNEAFF. The CDR3 region has the DNA TGTGCCAGCAGCCGCGACGGGCGACCAGGGAATGAAGCTTTCTTT. Full variable domain (missing parts from reference TRBV14 and TRBJ1-1): EAGVTQFPSHSVIEKGQTVTLRCDPISGHDNLYWYRRVMGKEIKFLLHFVKESKQDESGMPNNRFLAERTGGTYSTLKVQPAELEDSGVYFCASSRDGRPGNEAFFGQGTRLTVV.

The V gene is TRBV19, the J gene TRBJ2-7; perhaps D is TRBD1 or TRBD2 (5 bases each). Trimming removed 3 bases from V and 6 bases from J, with 15 bases in between. Germline loops: CDR1 LNHDA, CDR2 SQIVND (reference sequence). The CDR3 has 14 residues. The CDR3 reads CASSISGRTGEQYF. In nucleotides, the CDR3 is TGTGCCAGTAGTATCTCGGGGCGGACGGGCGAGCAGTACTTC.

The chain combines TRBV30 with TRBJ2-1, with 11 bases that match TRBD2. The V and J ends lost 2 bases and 0 bases, in that order; junction bases with no gene match: 9. Looked up from germline, CDR1 is GTSNPN and CDR2 is SVGIG (reference sequence). This CDR3 spans 18 amino acids. For the CDR3, the DNA is TGTGCCTGGAGTAGGGGGACTAGCGGCAGGGGCTCCTACAATGAGCAGTTCTTC. The encoded protein is CAWSRGTSGRGSYNEQFF.

The gene calls are TRBV7-2 and TRBJ2-7, with TRBD1 identical over 10 bases. The length of the CDR3 is 14 residues. Trimming took 5 bases from V and 6 from J; bases not matched to a gene: 7. Germline lookup yields CDR1 SGHTA and CDR2 FQGNSA. CDR3 residues: CASSPGTGASEQYF. The CDR3 DNA is TGTGCCAGCAGCCCCGGGACAGGGGCTTCCGAGCAGTACTTC.

This chain uses TRBV19 with TRBJ2-7; D is unclear. The CDR3 covers 15 residues. The V gene's germline CDR1 is LNHDA and CDR2 SQIVND (reference sequence). The V gene lost 1 base and the J gene lost 6 bases, with 16 bases spanning the gap. CDR3 loop: CASSIAPRPPTEQYF. CDR3 nucleotides: TGTGCCAGTAGTATAGCCCCCCGGCCCCCGACCGAGCAGTACTTC. Full variable domain (outside the CDR3, taken from reference TRBV19 and TRBJ2-7): DGGITQSPKYLFRKEGQNVTLSCEQNLNHDAMYWYRQDPGQGLRLIYYSQIVNDFQKGDIAEGYSVSREKKESFPLTVTSAQKNPTAFYLCASSIAPRPPTEQYFGPGTRLTVT.

This clone has only one observation. The rearrangement uses TRBV7-8 and TRBJ1-2, with unresolved D. CDR1 and CDR2 from the germline V gene are SGHVS and FQNEAQ. This CDR3 is built from 15 residues. The germline V and J ends were trimmed by 5 bases and 5 bases, with 18 bases remaining between them. CDR3 sequence reads: CASSIRSPTLYGYTF. Here the CDR3 DNA reads TGTGCCAGCAGCATTCGGTCCCCTACTCTGTATGGCTACACCTTC.

The J gene is TRBJ1-2, the V gene TRBV6-1; D perhaps matches TRBD1 (6 bases). CDR1 MNHNS and CDR2 SASEGT come from the germline V gene. The ends were cut back, 3 bases at V and 10 bases at J, with 24 bases in the middle. CDR3 length equals 16 residues. CDR3 DNA sequence: TGTGCCAGCAGTGAGGCATCGTATTTGTTGGGGGGCGCCTACACCTTC. Residues: CASSEASYLLGGAYTF.

This chain connects TRBV18 to TRBJ2-6; D is possibly TRBD2 (6 bases). V gave up 3 bases and J gave up 2 bases, with 14 bases separating them. Germline V gives CDR1 KGHSH, CDR2 LQKENI. CDR3 length: 17 amino acids. CDR3 region: CASSPPLGGAGANVLTF. The CDR3 nucleotides read TGTGCCAGCTCACCGCCGTTGGGGGGAGCTGGGGCCAACGTCCTGACTTTC.

The chain carries TRBV5-1 and TRBJ2-5; the D gene is possibly TRBD2 (5 bases). The CDR3 contains 13 residues. Germline V lookup: CDR1 SGHRS, CDR2 YFSETQ. Trimming took off 4 bases at V and 7 bases at J, with 14 bases between the two ends. The CDR3 region is CASSLEDQRTQYF. CDR3 sequence (DNA): TGCGCCAGCAGCCTGGAGGACCAGCGGACCCAGTACTTC.

V and J are TRBV5-6 and TRBJ1-2, with D possibly being TRBD1 (5 bases). Germline assignment: CDR1 SGHDT and CDR2 YYEEEE. The CDR3 is made up of 14 amino acids. Between the trimmed V and J ends, which lost 6 bases and 0 bases, there was a span of 12 bases. The CDR3 protein is CASNLRGANYGYTF. The CDR3 DNA is TGTGCCAGCAACCTAAGGGGAGCTAACTATGGCTACACCTTC.

The V gene is TRBV19, the J gene TRBJ1-5; D not certain. The germline V and J ends were trimmed by 6 bases and 2 bases, with 8 bases remaining between them. This CDR3 is built from 13 residues. Germline V gene lookup returns CDR1 LNHDA and CDR2 SQIVND (reference sequence). This CDR3 is CASRRSRNQPQHF. CDR3 sequence (DNA): TGTGCCAGTAGGCGCAGCCGCAATCAGCCCCAGCATTTT. Looking up the rest from reference TRBV19 and TRBJ1-5 gives the full variable domain: DGGITQSPKYLFRKEGQNVTLSCEQNLNHDAMYWYRQDPGQGLRLIYYSQIVNDFQKGDIAEGYSVSREKKESFPLTVTSAQKNPTAFYLCASRRSRNQPQHFGDGTRLSIL.

In this sample, this clone turned up once. The chain carries TRBV6-5 and TRBJ2-1, with D maybe TRBD2 (5 bases). Trimming removed 5 bases at V and 0 bases at J, with 11 bases between. Germline V CDR1 and CDR2: MNHEY, SVGAGI. The CDR3 runs to 15 residues. Written as DNA, the CDR3 is TGTGCCAGCAGTAGCGGCTTCAGCTCCTACAATGAGCAGTTCTTC. It yields the protein CASSSGFSSYNEQFF.

The V and J genes are TRBV7-8 and TRBJ2-1; 7 bases line up with TRBD2. The CDR3 sequence is 15 residues long. CDR1 SGHVS and CDR2 FQNEAQ come from the germline V gene. Germline trimming cut 7 bases from V and 6 bases from J; bases unmatched to any gene: 12. This CDR3 is CASTRRPSGSNEQFF. CDR3 nucleotides: TGTGCCAGCACCAGGCGTCCTAGCGGCAGCAATGAGCAGTTCTTC.

This sequence joins TRBV6-2 or TRBV6-3 and TRBJ1-2; D not resolved. V gave up 5 bases and J gave up 5 bases, with 9 bases separating them. The CDR3 contains 12 residues. The V gene's germline CDR1 is MNHEY and CDR2 SVGEGT. The CDR3 coding sequence is TGTGCCAGCAGTATTACTGGGTATGGCTACACCTTC. Amino acid sequence: CASSITGYGYTF.

In this sample, this clone turned up once. The chain recombines TRBV15 with TRBJ2-5; the D is unclear. Deletions cut 0 bases from V and 2 bases from J, with 10 bases between. Germline V gene data show CDR1 as LNHNV and CDR2 as YYDKDF (reference sequence). The CDR3 has 15 amino acids. The CDR3 DNA reads as TGTGCCACCAGCAGAGATTTCGGGTCTCAAGAGACCCAGTACTTC. Protein sequence: CATSRDFGSQETQYF.

The chain links TRBV7-2 to TRBJ1-5, with D hard to call. V lost 1 base to trimming and J lost 6 bases, with 7 bases between them. Germline CDR1 and CDR2: SGHTA and FQGNSA. CDR3 length: 13 residues. CDR3 DNA sequence: TGTGCCAGCAGCTTAGATGGGCCTCAGCCCCAGCATTTT. Protein sequence: CASSLDGPQPQHF.

This chain joins TRBV30 and TRBJ2-5; 10 nucleotides align to TRBD2. In germline, CDR1 is GTSNPN, CDR2 SVGIG (reference sequence). With V trimmed by 7 bases and J by 5 bases, 7 bases remained unmatched. The CDR3 runs 13 residues. As DNA, the CDR3 is TGTGCCTACTCGGGACTAGCGCGGGAGACCCAGTACTTC. This gives the protein CAYSGLARETQYF.

This chain uses TRBV24-1 with TRBJ2-2, with TRBD2 identical over 14 bases. The ends lost 4 bases at V and 6 bases at J; junction bases unmatched: 15. Germline lookup yields CDR1 KGHDR and CDR2 SFDVKD. The CDR3 is 20 amino acids. The CDR3 DNA reads as TGTGCCACCAGTGAGGATCCGGGACTAGCGGGAGATATCATCTCCGGGGAGCTGTTTTTT. Protein product: CATSEDPGLAGDIISGELFF.

This clone was counted a few times. The chain carries TRBV6-5 and TRBJ1-1, with TRBD1 matching over 9 bases. Germline V gives CDR1 MNHEY, CDR2 SVGAGI. V lost 7 bases, J lost 7 bases, and 7 bases stayed unmatched. The CDR3 is made up of 13 amino acids. This CDR3 reads CASKGTGHGEAFF. For the CDR3, the DNA is TGTGCCAGCAAAGGGACAGGGCATGGTGAAGCTTTCTTT.

This chain uses TRBV9 with TRBJ1-6, with a possible D match to TRBD1 (5 bases). With 4 bases removed from V and 5 bases from J, the gap between germline ends came to 10 bases. This CDR3 region has 14 residues. In germline, CDR1 is SGDLS, CDR2 YYNGEE. The CDR3 DNA reads as TGTGCCAGCAGCACCGGGACGGATAATTCACCCCTCCACTTT. Translating it yields CASSTGTDNSPLHF.

This clone was observed once. The V gene is TRBV30, the J gene TRBJ2-7; D is perhaps TRBD2 (6 bases). The CDR3 totals 12 residues. Germline V gene data show CDR1 as GTSNPN and CDR2 as SVGIG (reference sequence). With 7 bases removed from V and 0 bases from J, the gap between germline ends came to 10 bases. As DNA, the CDR3 is TGTGCCTTGGATAGCGGCTCCTACGAGCAGTACTTC. It yields the protein CALDSGSYEQYF.

This chain joins TRBV11-2 and TRBJ2-7, with a weak D call TRBD2 (6 bases). The V and J ends lost 5 bases and 3 bases respectively, with 11 bases between them. The length of the CDR3 is 13 residues. In germline, CDR1 is SGHAT, CDR2 FQNNGV. The CDR3 DNA follows: TGTGCCAGCAGCGCAAAGACTAGCTACGAGCAGTACTTC. This gives the protein CASSAKTSYEQYF.

The rearrangement joins TRBV7-9 to TRBJ2-7, with TRBD1 matching over 8 bases. Germline CDR1 and CDR2: SEHNR and FQNEAQ (reference sequence). This CDR3 contains 16 residues. V shed 2 bases and J 1 base; nucleotides not matched to a gene: 7. CDR3 bases: TGTGCCAGCAGCTTATCGGGACAGGAGATTTCCTACGAGCAGTACTTC. This sequence encodes CASSLSGQEISYEQYF.

The chain has TRBV30 and TRBJ1-2, with D possibly TRBD1 on 6 matching bases. Germline loops: CDR1 GTSNPN, CDR2 SVGIG (reference sequence). V was pared by 2 bases and J by 4 bases, with 14 bases between. This CDR3 has 14 residues. In DNA form, the CDR3 reads TGTGCCTGGAGTTCCGACAGGTACGGCTATGGCTACACCTTC. It yields the protein CAWSSDRYGYGYTF.

The chain is built from TRBV2 and TRBJ2-5; D possibly uses TRBD1 or TRBD2 (5 bases each). Trimming left V 2 bases short and J 2 bases short, with 18 bases between. The CDR3 runs to 17 residues. CDR1 SNHLY and CDR2 FYNNEI come from the germline V gene. The CDR3 bases are TGTGCCAGCAGTGAATTGGGCCAGGGACGAAGACAAGAGACCCAGTACTTC. Its protein product is CASSELGQGRRQETQYF.

Only one count was recorded for this clone. This chain joins TRBV10-3 and TRBJ2-7, with D unclear. This CDR3 comprises 14 residues. With 3 bases removed from V and 0 bases from J, the gap between germline ends came to 9 bases. Germline CDR1 and CDR2: ENHRY and SYGVKD. This CDR3 reads CAISDSGSSYEQYF. CDR3 sequence (DNA): TGTGCCATCAGTGATTCAGGTAGCTCCTACGAGCAGTACTTC.

The chain employs TRBV19 and TRBJ1-2; D is possibly TRBD1 (5 bases). The germline V gene encodes CDR1 LNHDA and CDR2 SQIVND (reference sequence). V dropped 4 bases and J dropped 0 bases, with 9 bases sitting between them. CDR3 length equals 14 residues. In nucleotides, the CDR3 is TGTGCCAGTAGTAGGGGCGCGGCTAACTATGGCTACACCTTC. Protein sequence: CASSRGAANYGYTF.

The V call is TRBV27, the J call TRBJ2-2; 10 nucleotides match TRBD2. With V trimmed by 6 bases and J by 5 bases, 9 bases remained unmatched. The CDR3 consists of 16 residues. The germline gives CDR1 MNHEY, CDR2 SMNVEV (reference sequence). The CDR3: CASSAFLAGETGELFF. The CDR3 DNA reads as TGTGCCAGCAGCGCCTTTCTAGCGGGAGAAACCGGGGAGCTGTTTTTT.

This clone was detected once. The V call is TRBV5-6, the J call TRBJ1-2, with 8 bases identical to TRBD1. CDR1 and CDR2 (germline): SGHDT, YYEEEE. Trimming removed 1 base from V and 5 bases from J; junction bases left unmatched: 4. The CDR3 is made up of 14 amino acids. The CDR3, as DNA: TGTGCCAGCAGCTTGCAGGGGGCGGTGTATGGCTACACCTTC. Residues: CASSLQGAVYGYTF.

This chain connects TRBV5-4 to TRBJ2-7, with 10 bases identical to TRBD2. The germline V gene encodes CDR1 SGHNT and CDR2 YYREEE (reference sequence). The V segment lost 5 bases and the J segment 0 bases; nucleotides outside the gene matches: 5. The CDR3 covers 15 residues. CDR3 residues: CASRQSSGSSYEQYF. CDR3 sequence (DNA): TGTGCCAGCAGGCAATCTAGCGGGAGCTCCTACGAGCAGTACTTC.

The V gene is TRBV6-2 or TRBV6-3, the J gene TRBJ2-7; 10 bases align to TRBD1. The germline V gene has CDR1 MNHEY and CDR2 SVGEGT. V gave up 5 bases and J gave up 6 bases; unmatched junction bases: 10. CDR3 length: 15 residues. CDR3 in DNA: TGTGCCAGCAGTCTGAGGGACAGGGGATCTGGCGAGCAGTACTTC. Its protein is CASSLRDRGSGEQYF.

The V gene is TRBV16, the J gene TRBJ1-5; the D gene is possibly TRBD1 (5 bases). V lost 0 bases and J 6 bases, leaving 9 bases between the germline ends. CDR1 is KGHSY, CDR2 FQNENV, per germline. CDR3 length: 14 amino acids. CDR3 sequence: CASSQSREGQPQHF. As DNA, the CDR3 is TGTGCCAGCAGCCAATCCAGGGAGGGTCAGCCCCAGCATTTT.